What follows is one TCR beta chain and its context. Its specificity is unknown. The record originates from a study of cytomegalovirus exposure and HLA in healthy donors. Study results and limitations: Rare TCR sequences dominated, though some public TCRs recurred in many donors. Clonal expansion was found to be greater in HLA-associated TCR beta chains than in equally common others in a later analysis.

Both 60 Vbeta primers and 13 Jbeta primers went into the PCR. Only in-frame clones appear in the TCRdb table, and some are missing; sequencing was by immunoSEQ multiplex PCR. Of nearly 200,000 clones in the sample, roughly four fifths were seen once. This CDR3 has 15 amino acids. Trimming stripped 4 bases from V and 0 bases from J, with 7 bases between. Germline V gene sequence: CDR1 MDHEN, CDR2 SYDVKM. Healthy bone marrow donors made up the cohort. While unrecorded immune exposures were likely, the donors were nominally healthy when sampled. Specimen: PBMCs. The chain employs TRBV28 and TRBJ2-6; D unclear. The sequence was obtained from a woman aged 45-60 years in good health and CMV-seropositive. The CDR3 here is CASSSTGSGANVLTF. The CDR3 nucleotides read TGTGCCAGCAGTTCCACTGGCTCTGGGGCCAACGTCCTGACTTTC.